This TCR beta chain was recovered during a study of T cell responses to AZD1222 COVID-19 vaccine. Study-wide points: Spike-specific TCR breadth and depth went up after people got two AZD1222 doses.

The CDR3 has 13 residues. CDR1 SGHTA and CDR2 FQGNSA come from the germline V gene. V lost 4 bases to trimming and J lost 3 bases, with 9 bases between them. Details on this clone: Its cognate antigen is unknown.

TCRdb keeps only in-frame clones here, not all; method: immunoSEQ multiplex PCR. The sample holds about 130,000 clones, approximately 93% seen once. Sequencing was performed on peripheral blood, taken on day 0 of AZD1222 vaccination. This TCR was recovered from an adult in good health. The V gene is TRBV7-2, the J gene TRBJ2-5; D gene ambiguous. The CDR3 bases are TGTGCCAGCAGCTGGACCTGGGAAGAGACCCAGTACTTC. It specifies CASSWTWEETQYF.